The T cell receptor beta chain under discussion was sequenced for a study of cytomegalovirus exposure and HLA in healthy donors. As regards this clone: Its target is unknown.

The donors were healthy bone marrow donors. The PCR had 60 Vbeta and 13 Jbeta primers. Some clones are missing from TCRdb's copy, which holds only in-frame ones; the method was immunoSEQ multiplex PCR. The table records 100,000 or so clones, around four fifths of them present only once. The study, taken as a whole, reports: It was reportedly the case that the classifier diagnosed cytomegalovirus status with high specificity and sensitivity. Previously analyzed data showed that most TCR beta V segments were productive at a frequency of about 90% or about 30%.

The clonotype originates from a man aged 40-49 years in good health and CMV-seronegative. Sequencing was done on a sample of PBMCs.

The DNA for the CDR3 is TGTGCCAGCTCACCACTGGACAGAAACTATGGCTACACCTTC. Translation: CASSPLDRNYGYTF. The chain carries TRBV18 and TRBJ1-2; D may be TRBD1 (6 bases). V shed 1 base and J shed 2 bases, with 8 bases lying between them. CDR3 size: 14 residues. Germline V lookup: CDR1 KGHSH, CDR2 LQKENI.